Below are 29 T cell receptor beta chains sequenced from a single sample in a study of spatial heterogeneity in lung cancer. Each CDR3 protein gets one entry after TCRdb re-called the 5' RACE reads with MiXCR. The top ten clones hold roughly 16% of a sample with tens of thousands of distinct CDR3 sequences, approximately 8.9% of them seen once. Noted time point: sample taken at primary tumor resection. The sequenced material consisted of unsorted whole RNA from tumor, nontumor lung or frozen PBMC. Sequences were derived from PBMCs, sampled at surgery. Receptor source: a female donor with early-stage non-small cell lung cancer.

The table lists this clonotype with a few counts. This chain links TRBV21-1 with TRBJ2-5. TRBV21-1 constitutes a pseudogene. The CDR3 has 19 amino acids. CDR3 in DNA: TGTGCCAGCAGCAAAGAGCGCGAGTTATGTGGGCAGCTACAAGAGACCCAGTACTTC. This translates into CASSKERELCGQLQETQYF.

This clonotype was detected only a few times. This sequence joins TRBV12-3 or TRBV12-4 and TRBJ2-4, with 7 bases aligning to TRBD2. The CDR3 consists of 15 residues. The V gene end was trimmed by 7 bases and the J gene end by 3 bases; junction bases not matched to a gene: 9. The CDR3 loop is CASTQWAGVKNIQYF. CDR3 sequence (DNA): TGTGCCAGCACCCAGTGGGCGGGGGTCAAAAACATTCAGTACTTC.

The sample holds many counts of this clonotype. The chain is built from TRBV18 and TRBJ2-3, with TRBD1 matching 9 bases. The CDR3 length is 14 residues. The junction had 1 base not matched to a gene; V was cut back by 2 bases and J by 4 bases. CDR1 and CDR2 from the germline V gene are KGHSH and LQKENI. CDR3 DNA sequence: TGTGCCAGCTCACCAACAGGGGGCGCAGATACGCAGTATTTT. As protein: CASSPTGGADTQYF.

This clonotype was counted a few times. The V call is TRBV6-1, the J call TRBJ1-1; possible D gene TRBD1, 5 bases. The CDR3 runs to 14 residues. Trimming cost V 1 base and J 3 bases, with 9 bases left between them. The germline V gene has CDR1 MNHNS and CDR2 SASEGT. The CDR3 region is CASSEVPGYTEAFF. CDR3 bases: TGTGCCAGCAGTGAAGTTCCAGGGTACACTGAAGCTTTCTTT.

The rearrangement joins TRBV7-2 to TRBJ1-1; a possible D gene is TRBD1 (5 bases). Per germline, CDR1 SGHTA and CDR2 FQGNSA. Trimming pared 5 bases from V and 4 bases from J, leaving 14 bases between. There are 14 residues in the CDR3. CDR3 DNA sequence: TGTGCCAGCAGCACTCTACGGGGGATCACTGAAGCTTTCTTT. Translation gives CASSTLRGITEAFF.

This clonotype was observed many times. The V gene is TRBV11-2, the J gene TRBJ2-5, with 11 positions matching TRBD1. Trimming at V came to 6 bases and at J to 3 bases, leaving 12 bases not matched to a gene. There are 17 residues in the CDR3. CDR1 SGHAT and CDR2 FQNNGV come from the germline V gene. This chain's CDR3 is CASRPGQGVWGKETQYF. In nucleotides, the CDR3 is TGTGCCAGCAGACCGGGACAGGGGGTGTGGGGGAAAGAGACCCAGTACTTC.

This clonotype was picked up many times. CDR3 sequence: CAWSSVSGANVLTF. CDR3 coding DNA: TGTGCCTGGAGTTCGGTCTCTGGGGCCAACGTCCTGACTTTC. The V and J genes are TRBV30 and TRBJ2-6; D unclear. V lost 2 bases and J 0 bases, leaving 5 bases between the germline ends. From germline, CDR1 is GTSNPN and CDR2 SVGIG (reference sequence). This CDR3 is built from 14 residues.

The CDR3 is CASSATVGTEAFF. Here the CDR3 DNA reads TGTGCCAGCAGTGCTACGGTCGGAACTGAAGCTTTCTTT. V gene TRBV12-3 or TRBV12-4 combines with J gene TRBJ1-1; D is unresolved. The CDR3 has 13 residues. Trimming removed 5 bases from V and 5 bases from J, with 12 bases in between.

This clonotype was detected many times. The chain joins TRBV12-3 or TRBV12-4 to TRBJ1-1; 8 bases are a match to TRBD1. The CDR3 sequence is 14 residues long. V was clipped by 7 bases and J by 0 bases; unmatched bases: 4. The CDR3 spells CASNRQGMNTEAFF. The CDR3 bases are TGTGCCAGCAACCGACAGGGGATGAACACTGAAGCTTTCTTT.

There are many counts of this clonotype. This chain connects TRBV11-2 to TRBJ1-1; D is undetermined. The V gene's germline CDR1 is SGHAT and CDR2 FQNNGV. The CDR3 runs to 15 residues. Trimming pared 1 base from V and 4 bases from J, leaving 13 bases between. CDR3 sequence (DNA): TGTGCCAGCAGCTTAGTCACGGCAAGCGGCACTGAAGCTTTCTTT. Protein: CASSLVTASGTEAFF.

The table lists this clonotype with many counts. This chain links TRBV6-6 with TRBJ2-1; D gene ambiguous. The CDR3 loop spans 13 amino acids. V lost 3 bases to trimming and J lost 2 bases, with 5 bases between them. Germline CDR1 reads MNHNY; CDR2 reads SVGAGI (reference sequence). CDR3 DNA sequence: TGTGCCAGCAGTTATTCGACCTACAATGAGCAGTTCTTC. Protein: CASSYSTYNEQFF.

Note on this clonotype: This may come from a read error, since a much larger clone is one base off. The chain combines TRBV5-6 with TRBJ2-5; the D call may be TRBD1 or TRBD2 (5 bases each). Trimming cost V 2 bases and J 1 base, with 15 bases left between them. The CDR3 has 16 amino acids. Germline V gives CDR1 SGHDT, CDR2 YYEEEE. CDR3 in amino acids: CASSFFSGAAQETQYF. In DNA form, the CDR3 reads TGTGCCAGCAGCTTCTTCTCCGGGGCAGCCCAAGAGACCCAGTACTTC. Together with reference TRBV5-6 and TRBJ2-5, the CDR3 gives the full variable domain: DAGVTQSPTHLIKTRGQQVTLRCSPKSGHDTVSWYQQALGQGPQFIFQYYEEEERQRGNFPDRFSGHQFPNYSSELNVNALLLGDSALYLCASSFFSGAAQETQYFGPGTRLLVL.

Only a few counts were recorded for this clonotype. The chain employs TRBV7-3 and TRBJ2-5, with 11 positions matching TRBD1. J gave up 6 bases and V 5 bases, and 8 bases lay outside the gene matches. The length of the CDR3 is 15 residues. The germline V gene has CDR1 SGHTA and CDR2 FQGTGA. This chain's CDR3 is CASSPEGTGGQTQYF. The CDR3, as DNA: TGTGCCAGCAGCCCCGAGGGGACAGGGGGACAGACCCAGTACTTC.

The chain combines TRBV9 with TRBJ2-3, with D tentatively TRBD2 (6 bases). The CDR3 has 16 amino acids. The germline V gene encodes CDR1 SGDLS and CDR2 YYNGEE. Trimming removed 8 bases at V and 2 bases at J, with 21 bases between. CDR3 sequence: CASTTSSSMFTDTQYF. The CDR3 DNA is TGTGCCAGTACTACTAGCTCCTCAATGTTCACAGATACGCAGTATTTT.

This clonotype was observed many times. The chain employs TRBV20-1 and TRBJ1-4; D ambiguous. The length of the CDR3 is 15 residues. Germline V gene data show CDR1 as DFQATT and CDR2 as SNEGSKA (reference sequence). V was shortened by 1 base and J by 5 bases, with 14 bases between the two germline ends. The CDR3 coding sequence is TGCAGTGCTAGAGTCCCTGGAGGTCCAAATGAAAAACTGTTTTTT. Protein product: CSARVPGGPNEKLFF.

This clonotype came up many times. V and J are TRBV12-3 or TRBV12-4 and TRBJ1-1; D not resolved. Trimming removed 5 bases from V and 2 bases from J, with 6 bases in between. The length of the CDR3 is 12 residues. The CDR3 DNA sequence: TGTGCCAGCAGTGTTCACAACACTGAAGCTTTCTTT. Its translation: CASSVHNTEAFF.

Ten or more counts support this clonotype. V is TRBV20-1 and J is TRBJ2-6; tentative D call: TRBD2 (6 bases). This CDR3 has 15 amino acids. Per germline, CDR1 DFQATT and CDR2 SNEGSKA (reference sequence). Trimming cost V 0 bases and J 4 bases, with 10 bases left between them. The CDR3 DNA follows: TGCAGTGCTAGAGAGGAGGGGTCCGGGGCCAACGTCCTGACTTTC. It yields the protein CSAREEGSGANVLTF.

This clonotype has ten or more counts. The rearrangement joins TRBV27 to TRBJ2-7; 9 nucleotides agree with TRBD1. This CDR3 comprises 13 residues. Germline V gives CDR1 MNHEY, CDR2 SMNVEV (reference sequence). V was clipped by 5 bases and J by 4 bases; unmatched bases: 3. As DNA, the CDR3 is TGTGCCAGCAGTGCCGGGACAGGGTACGAGCAGTACGTC. Its translation is CASSAGTGYEQYV.

The chain uses TRBV7-8 and TRBJ2-7; D is unclear. This CDR3 spans 12 amino acids. The germline CDR1 and CDR2 sequences are SGHVS and FQNEAQ. V was cut by 6 bases and J by 3 bases, with 9 bases left in between. CDR3 bases: TGTGCCAGCAGTTCTAGGGACTACGAGCAGTACGTC. Translated, it gives CASSSRDYEQYV.

The rearrangement links TRBV6-5 to TRBJ1-1; D is unclear. Germline V CDR1 and CDR2: MNHEY, SVGAGI. This CDR3 contains 12 residues. V shed 8 bases and J shed 1 base, with 8 bases lying between them. Here the CDR3 reads CASLGGNTEAFF. CDR3 DNA sequence: TGTGCCAGCCTGGGCGGGAACACTGAAGCTTTCTTT.

This clonotype was detected ten times or more. This chain connects TRBV15 to TRBJ1-4; 10 nucleotides line up with TRBD1. Germline V lookup: CDR1 LNHNV, CDR2 YYDKDF (reference sequence). The V and J ends lost 9 bases and 8 bases, in that order; junction bases with no gene match: 6. This CDR3 has 13 residues. CDR3 region: CATELGQGEKLFF. The DNA of the CDR3 is TGTGCCACAGAATTGGGACAGGGGGAAAAACTGTTTTTT.

There are many counts of this clonotype. The gene calls are TRBV7-2 and TRBJ1-2; no definite D call. CDR1 SGHTA and CDR2 FQGNSA come from the germline V gene. This CDR3 has 13 amino acids. The V end lost 2 bases, the J end lost 1 base, and 5 bases lay between the germline ends. The CDR3 nucleotides read TGTGCCAGCAGCTTACAGAATAACTATGGCTACACCTTC. The encoded protein is CASSLQNNYGYTF.

This clonotype was detected ten times or more. This rearrangement joins TRBV20-1 to TRBJ1-1, with a possible D match to TRBD1 (5 bases). The V gene's germline CDR1 is DFQATT and CDR2 SNEGSKA (reference sequence). This CDR3 has 13 residues. Trimming shortened V by 8 bases and J by 4 bases, and 17 bases separated the two germline ends. The CDR3 DNA follows: TGCAGTTTTTTCGGGGCTCAGGGCACTGAAGCTTTCTTT. Amino acid sequence: CSFFGAQGTEAFF.

The chain links TRBV20-1 to TRBJ2-3, with 9 bases lining up with TRBD2. The V gene's germline CDR1 is DFQATT and CDR2 SNEGSKA (reference sequence). This CDR3 contains 16 residues. The trim removed 0 bases at V and 2 bases at J, leaving 6 bases unmatched. CDR3 amino acids: CSARDWRGGNTDTQYF. CDR3 nucleotides: TGCAGTGCTAGAGATTGGCGGGGGGGAAACACAGATACGCAGTATTTT.

This clonotype was observed at least ten times. J is TRBJ2-5 and V is TRBV11-2; D unresolved. The CDR3 totals 13 residues. V lost 5 bases to trimming and J lost 0 bases, with 7 bases between them. The germline V gene has CDR1 SGHAT and CDR2 FQNNGV. The CDR3 bases are TGTGCCAGCAGCCGAGAGGACCAAGAGACCCAGTACTTC. Residues: CASSREDQETQYF.

This clonotype occurred many times. The V and J genes are TRBV6-1 and TRBJ2-1; 8 nucleotides agree with TRBD1. There are 14 residues in the CDR3. Germline loops: CDR1 MNHNS, CDR2 SASEGT. After removal of 7 bases from V and 4 bases from J, the junction contained 6 bases not matched to a gene. CDR3: CASNTGGKYNEQFF. The CDR3 bases are TGTGCCAGCAACACAGGGGGGAAGTACAATGAGCAGTTCTTC.

This chain joins TRBV6-5 and TRBJ1-6; no definite D call. The CDR3 runs 15 residues. Germline values: CDR1 MNHEY, CDR2 SVGAGI. Deletions cut 6 bases from V and 6 bases from J, with 15 bases between. Here the CDR3 DNA reads TGTGCCAGCAGCCTTACTGGAGGATTTAATTCACCCCTCCACTTT. Protein: CASSLTGGFNSPLHF.

The chain has TRBV15 and TRBJ1-3; 9 positions agree with TRBD1. Germline CDR1 is LNHNV and CDR2 is YYDKDF (reference sequence). The junction had 9 bases not matched to a gene; V was cut back by 2 bases and J by 7 bases. This CDR3 has 16 amino acids. The CDR3 coding sequence is TGTGCCACCAGCAGATCTCGCGGGACAGGGACCAACACCATATATTTT. Its translation: CATSRSRGTGTNTIYF. Full variable domain (remainder filled in from reference TRBV15 and TRBJ1-3): DAMVIQNPRYQVTQFGKPVTLSCSQTLNHNVMYWYQQKSSQAPKLLFHYYDKDFNNEADTPDNFQSRRPNTSFCFLDIRSPGLGDTAMYLCATSRSRGTGTNTIYFGEGSWLTVV.

This clonotype turned up a few times. This chain connects TRBV6-6 to TRBJ2-3; D unresolved. Trimming took off 6 bases at V and 0 bases at J, with 7 bases between the two ends. The CDR3 is 13 residues long. Germline lookup yields CDR1 MNHNY and CDR2 SVGAGI (reference sequence). The DNA for the CDR3 is TGTGCCAGCAGGTCCGACAGCACAGATACGCAGTATTTT. It specifies CASRSDSTDTQYF.